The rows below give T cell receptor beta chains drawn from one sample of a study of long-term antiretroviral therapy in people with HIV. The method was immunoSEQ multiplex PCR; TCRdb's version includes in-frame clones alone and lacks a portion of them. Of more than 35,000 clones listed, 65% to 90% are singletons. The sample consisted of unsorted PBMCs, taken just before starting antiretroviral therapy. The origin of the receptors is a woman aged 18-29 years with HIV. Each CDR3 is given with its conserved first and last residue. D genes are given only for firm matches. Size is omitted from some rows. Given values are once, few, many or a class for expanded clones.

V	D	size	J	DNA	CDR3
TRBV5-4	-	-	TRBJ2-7	TGTGCCAGCAGCTTGGCCAGGACTCAAAAGAGCTCCTACGAGCAGTACTTC	CASSLARTQKSSYEQYF
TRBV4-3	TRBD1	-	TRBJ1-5	TGCGCCAGCAGCCAGGTCAGGGGGCAGCCCCAGCATTTT	CASSQVRGQPQHF
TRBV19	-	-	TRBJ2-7	TGTGCCAGTAGCGAGCCCGGACAGATCTACGAGCAGTACTTC	CASSEPGQIYEQYF
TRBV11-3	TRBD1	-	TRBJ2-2	TGTGCCAGCAGCTTTTCAGGGGGCCTGAACACCGGGGAGCTGTTTTTT	CASSFSGGLNTGELFF
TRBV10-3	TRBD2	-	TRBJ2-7	TGTGCCATCAGTGTGTCTAGCGGGAGCAGCTCCTACGAGCAGTACTTC	CAISVSSGSSSYEQYF
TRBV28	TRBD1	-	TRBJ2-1	TGTGCCAGCAGTCAGACAGGGCAAAACTACAATGAGCAGTTCTTC	CASSQTGQNYNEQFF
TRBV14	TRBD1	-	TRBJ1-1	TGTGCCAGCAGCCACCCAGGACAGGGGGGAACTGAAGCTTTCTTT	CASSHPGQGGTEAFF
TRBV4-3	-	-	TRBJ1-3	TGCGCCAGCAGTCAGGGTTCTGGAAACACCATATATTTT	CASSQGSGNTIYF
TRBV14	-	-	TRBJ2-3	TGTGCCAGCAGCCACCAGACTACCTATAGGACAGATACGCAGTATTTT	CASSHQTTYRTDTQYF
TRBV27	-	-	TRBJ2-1	TGTGCCAGCTCTCCAACGGCCAATGAGCAGTTCTTC	CASSPTANEQFF
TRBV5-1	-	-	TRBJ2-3	TGCGCCAGCAGCTTGGCAGGGAAGGGGCCAGATACGCAGTATTTT	CASSLAGKGPDTQYF
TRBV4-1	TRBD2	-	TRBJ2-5	TGCGCCAGCAGCCGGGCTTCTAGCGGGCAGGCGGAGACCCAGTACTTC	CASSRASSGQAETQYF
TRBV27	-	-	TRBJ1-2	TGTGCCAGCAGTTTATCGCGGGCTAACTATGGCTACACCTTC	CASSLSRANYGYTF
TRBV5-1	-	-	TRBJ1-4	TGCGCCAGCAGCTTGGGGAATGAAAAACTGTTTTTT	CASSLGNEKLFF
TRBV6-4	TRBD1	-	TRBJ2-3	TGTGCCAGCAGTGGGACAGGGGGCACAGATACGCAGTATTTT	CASSGTGGTDTQYF
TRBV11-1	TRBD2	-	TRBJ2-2	TGTGCCAGCAGCATATGGGGACTAGCGGGAGGGCCGACCGGGGAGCTGTTTTTT	CASSIWGLAGGPTGELFF
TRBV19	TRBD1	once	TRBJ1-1	TGTGCCAGTAGAGGGGGCAGATTGAACACTGAAGCTTTCTTT	CASRGGRLNTEAFF
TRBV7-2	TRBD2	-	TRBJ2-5	TGTGCCAGCAATCGCCTAGCGGGAGAAGAGACCCAGTACTTC	CASNRLAGEETQYF
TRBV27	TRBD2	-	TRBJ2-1	TGTGCCAGCAGTTCTCATCTTCCCGGGACTAGCGGAGACGGGCAGTTCTTC	CASSSHLPGTSGDGQFF